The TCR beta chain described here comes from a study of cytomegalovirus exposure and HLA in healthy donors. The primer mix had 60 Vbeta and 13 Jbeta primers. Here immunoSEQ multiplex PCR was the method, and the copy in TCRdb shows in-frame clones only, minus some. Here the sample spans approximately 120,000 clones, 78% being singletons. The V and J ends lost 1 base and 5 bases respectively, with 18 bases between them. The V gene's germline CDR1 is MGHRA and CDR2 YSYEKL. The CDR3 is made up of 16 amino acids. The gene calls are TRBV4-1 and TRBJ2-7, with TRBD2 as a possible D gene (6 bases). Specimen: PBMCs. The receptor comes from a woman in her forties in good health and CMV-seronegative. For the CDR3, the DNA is TGCGCCAGCAGCCAAGGAAGGGGTCTAGCGAGCCACGAGCAGTACTTC. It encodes CASSQGRGLASHEQYF.